Presented here are 18 T cell receptor beta chains from one specimen sequenced in a study of cytomegalovirus exposure and HLA in healthy donors. The PCR contained 60 Vbeta and 13 Jbeta primers. Sequenced by immunoSEQ multiplex PCR; TCRdb stores in-frame clones only, minus some. This table has some 120,000 clones, approximately 80% appearing once. Sequences were obtained from PBMCs. The receptors shown here come from a man in his forties in good health and CMV-seronegative.

This clone came up a few times. The J gene is TRBJ2-1, the V gene TRBV2; 12 bases agree with TRBD1. This CDR3 has 20 amino acids. In germline, CDR1 is SNHLY, CDR2 FYNNEI. After removal of 6 bases from V and 7 bases from J, the junction contained 22 bases not matched to a gene. The CDR3 DNA sequence: TGTGCCAGCAGGGGGGGGACAGGGGGCGGTTTGGAGCGGGAAGGTAATGAGCAGTTCTTC. Protein product: CASRGGTGGGLEREGNEQFF.

The V gene is TRBV19, the J gene TRBJ2-5; weak D call: TRBD2 (6 bases). Trimming cost V 3 bases and J 2 bases, with 16 bases left between them. Germline V gene data show CDR1 as LNHDA and CDR2 as SQIVND (reference sequence). The CDR3 totals 16 residues. The CDR3 bases are TGTGCCAGTAGTATGGGGCGGCAGACTAGTCAAGAGACCCAGTACTTC. It translates to CASSMGRQTSQETQYF. Full variable domain (missing parts from reference TRBV19 and TRBJ2-5): DGGITQSPKYLFRKEGQNVTLSCEQNLNHDAMYWYRQDPGQGLRLIYYSQIVNDFQKGDIAEGYSVSREKKESFPLTVTSAQKNPTAFYLCASSMGRQTSQETQYFGPGTRLLVL.

J is TRBJ2-6 and V is TRBV27; 9 bases line up with TRBD1. Germline CDR1 and CDR2: MNHEY and SMNVEV (reference sequence). The CDR3 is 18 amino acids. V shed 4 bases and J 1 base; nucleotides not matched to a gene: 8. This CDR3 is CASSSKRTGESGANVLTF. CDR3 DNA: TGTGCCAGCAGTTCCAAGCGGACAGGGGAGTCTGGGGCCAACGTCCTGACTTTC.

V and J are TRBV7-2 and TRBJ1-4, with 9 bases identical to TRBD1. In germline, CDR1 is SGHTA, CDR2 FQGNSA. V trimming: 5 bases; J trimming: 8 bases; junction bases outside the gene matches: 15. The CDR3 totals 17 residues. CDR3: CASSQPGTGGRREKLFF. CDR3 in DNA: TGTGCCAGCAGCCAACCAGGAACAGGGGGCCGTCGGGAAAAACTGTTTTTT.

This chain joins TRBV2 and TRBJ1-1; the D gene is possibly TRBD1 (5 bases). The CDR3 sequence is 13 residues long. The V gene's germline CDR1 is SNHLY and CDR2 FYNNEI. V lost 4 bases, J lost 7 bases, and 13 bases lay in between. The CDR3 nucleotides read TGTGCCAGCAGTGCGCTTCAAAGGGGTGAAGCTTTCTTT. Amino acids: CASSALQRGEAFF.

This clone was seen a handful of times. The chain is built from TRBV29-1 and TRBJ1-3; no clear D gene. This CDR3 is 13 amino acids long. Germline CDR1 is SQVTM and CDR2 is ANQGSEA. Trimming took 6 bases from V and 2 from J, leaving 11 bases between them. In DNA, the CDR3 is TGCAGCGTCCGCATCGGGGCTGGAAACACCATATATTTT. The encoded protein is CSVRIGAGNTIYF.

The chain uses TRBV5-1 and TRBJ2-5, with a possible D match to TRBD2 (5 bases). In germline, CDR1 is SGHRS, CDR2 YFSETQ. V shed 2 bases and J shed 5 bases, with 10 bases lying between them. The CDR3 covers 13 residues. The CDR3 nucleotides are TGCGCCAGCAGCTTTACTAGGTCGGAGACCCAGTACTTC. It specifies CASSFTRSETQYF.

The chain has TRBV27 and TRBJ2-1; 7 bases fit TRBD2. Trimming removed 5 bases from V and 2 bases from J; junction bases left unmatched: 6. Germline V CDR1 and CDR2: MNHEY, SMNVEV (reference sequence). The CDR3 loop spans 15 amino acids. The CDR3 DNA reads as TGTGCCAGCAGTACGACCGGGACTACCTACAATGAGCAGTTCTTC. Translating it yields CASSTTGTTYNEQFF.

The chain joins TRBV19 to TRBJ1-1; the D gene is possibly TRBD1 (5 bases). The CDR3 loop spans 14 amino acids. Germline values: CDR1 LNHDA, CDR2 SQIVND (reference sequence). V shed 6 bases and J shed 11 bases, with 22 bases lying between them. The CDR3 reads CASRPSITYPGAFF. The CDR3 DNA follows: TGTGCCAGTAGGCCTTCGATAACATACCCAGGGGCTTTCTTT.

In its sample, this clone was seen once. This chain uses TRBV10-3 with TRBJ1-2, with D unresolved. Per germline, CDR1 ENHRY and CDR2 SYGVKD. The germline V and J ends were trimmed by 6 bases and 0 bases, with 11 bases remaining between them. The CDR3 length is 14 residues. CDR3 sequence: CAIRTEGANYGYTF. The DNA for the CDR3 is TGTGCCATCAGGACCGAGGGAGCTAACTATGGCTACACCTTC.

This clone was detected only once. The V call is TRBV5-6, the J call TRBJ1-1; 7 bases line up with TRBD1. This CDR3 contains 14 residues. The germline V gene has CDR1 SGHDT and CDR2 YYEEEE. The trim removed 0 bases at V and 5 bases at J, leaving 4 bases unmatched. The CDR3 nucleotides read TGTGCCAGCAGCTTGGTCAGGGGGAGTACTGAAGCTTTCTTT. Translating it yields CASSLVRGSTEAFF.

The chain combines TRBV14 with TRBJ2-2; TRBD2 matches 8 bases. The V and J ends lost 2 bases and 7 bases, in that order; junction bases with no gene match: 6. Germline CDR1 SGHDN, CDR2 FVKESK. The CDR3 has 15 amino acids. The CDR3 DNA is TGTGCCAGCAGCCAAATGTTAGCGGGGAACGGGGAGCTGTTTTTT. Its translation: CASSQMLAGNGELFF.

This sequence joins TRBV7-8 and TRBJ1-3; 10 bases are shared with TRBD1. Germline CDR1 is SGHVS and CDR2 is FQNEAQ. V was clipped by 3 bases and J by 2 bases; unmatched bases: 7. The CDR3 consists of 17 residues. CDR3: CASSFSTGGITGNTIYF. In DNA, the CDR3 is TGTGCCAGCAGCTTTTCGACAGGGGGCATAACTGGAAACACCATATATTTT.

This chain links TRBV7-2 with TRBJ1-5; a weak D match, TRBD1 (6 bases). V lost 2 bases to trimming and J lost 5 bases, with 10 bases between them. CDR3 length: 14 amino acids. Germline V CDR1 and CDR2: SGHTA, FQGNSA. DNA for the CDR3: TGTGCCAGCAGCTTACGGACAGCTGATCAGCCCCAGCATTTT. Amino acids: CASSLRTADQPQHF.

CDR3 nucleotide sequence: TGCGCCAGCAGCGAGGGTGGGAGTACTAATGGCTACACCTTC. Amino acid sequence: CASSEGGSTNGYTF. This rearrangement joins TRBV5-1 to TRBJ1-2; D gene unclear. The germline V gene encodes CDR1 SGHRS and CDR2 YFSETQ. The CDR3 totals 14 residues. With 4 bases removed from V and 6 bases from J, the gap between germline ends came to 16 bases.

The V gene is TRBV6-5, the J gene TRBJ1-5; 9 bases agree with TRBD1. Germline-derived CDR1 and CDR2 are MNHEY and SVGAGI. This CDR3 has 15 residues. The J segment lost 3 bases and the V segment lost 5 bases, leaving 5 bases of the junction unmatched. The CDR3 nucleotides are TGTGCCAGCAGTCAGGGACAGGGAGACAATCAGCCCCAGCATTTT. It encodes CASSQGQGDNQPQHF.

The chain links TRBV11-2 to TRBJ1-5; a weak D match, TRBD1 (5 bases). The CDR3 is 13 residues long. The germline V and J ends were trimmed by 10 bases and 4 bases, with 14 bases remaining between them. Looked up from germline, CDR1 is SGHAT and CDR2 is FQNNGV. The CDR3 nucleotides are TGTGCCACCCGGGGGGTAGTGAATCAGCCCCAGCATTTT. It translates to CATRGVVNQPQHF.

This chain links TRBV5-1 with TRBJ1-1; D call uncertain. The V gene lost 0 bases and the J gene lost 3 bases, with 12 bases spanning the gap. This CDR3 is 15 amino acids long. CDR1 is SGHRS, CDR2 YFSETQ, per germline. This CDR3 reads CASSLVEGGDTEAFF. The CDR3 coding sequence is TGCGCCAGCAGCTTGGTAGAAGGCGGGGACACTGAAGCTTTCTTT.